The entry below describes one T cell receptor (beta chain). Its antigen is as yet unknown. The sample originates from a study of cytomegalovirus exposure and HLA in healthy donors. Points from the study as a whole: Some highly shared sequence variants likely arose as a pipeline artifact. Productive status was seen about 90% or about 30% of the time for most TCR beta V segments in an earlier analysis. Follow-up analysis seemed to connect common viral pathogens with several of the most significant clusters identified.

PCR used 60 Vbeta primers and 13 Jbeta primers. Repertoires were generated with immunoSEQ multiplex PCR, while TCRdb's copy carries only in-frame clones and drops some. The sample has over 150,000 clones, 68% seen once. The clonotype was recovered from a woman between 18 and 29 years old in good health and CMV-seropositive. What was sequenced was PBMCs.

The CDR3 DNA follows: TGTGCCAGAAGCTTGGATAGGACAGGAGGTGAAGCTTTCTTT. It translates to CARSLDRTGGEAFF. The chain couples TRBV5-3 to TRBJ1-1; 7 bases fit TRBD1. TRBV5-3 is labeled an ORF, and its function is uncertain. The CDR3 runs 14 residues. J gave up 7 bases and V 0 bases, and 6 bases lay outside the gene matches.